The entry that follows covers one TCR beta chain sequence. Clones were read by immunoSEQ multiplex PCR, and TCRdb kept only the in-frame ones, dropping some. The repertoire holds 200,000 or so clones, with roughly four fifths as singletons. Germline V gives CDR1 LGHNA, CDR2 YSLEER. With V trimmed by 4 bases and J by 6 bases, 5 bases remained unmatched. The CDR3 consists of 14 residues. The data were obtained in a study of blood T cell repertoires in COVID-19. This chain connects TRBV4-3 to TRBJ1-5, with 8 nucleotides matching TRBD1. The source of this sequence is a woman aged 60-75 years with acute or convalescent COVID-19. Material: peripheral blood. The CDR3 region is CASSPSGGSQPQHF. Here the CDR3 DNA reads TGCGCCAGCAGCCCCTCAGGGGGCAGTCAGCCCCAGCATTTT.